Described below is a single T cell receptor (beta chain) sequence and its context. As yet, its antigen is unknown. The data originate from a study of CXCR3-negative and CXCR3-positive naive CD8 T cells. Notes on the study in general: More hydrophobic TRB CDR3s occurred in CXCR3-positive than in CXCR3-negative naive cells.

Germline loops: CDR1 SGHVS, CDR2 FNYEAQ. This CDR3 is 14 amino acids long. Libraries of TRB cDNA were made by 5' RACE and carried UMIs. TCRdb reanalyzed the 5' RACE reads and collapses them to one entry per CDR3 protein, without DNA. The data include tens of thousands of distinct CDR3 sequences; the top ten clones carry approximately 1.5%. CD45RO-CCR7+CD27+CD95- defined naive CD8+ T cells. This TCR was sampled from a human donor in good health. Some clones in this sample may be carry-over from other donors' samples. The J gene is TRBJ1-6, the V gene TRBV7-6. Sequenced input: naive CXCR3- CD8+ T cells from blood. Subset meaning: CD45RO-CCR7+CD27+CD95- naive CD8+ T cells lacking CXCR3 (TNR3-). The chain's CDR3 is CASSKGLPNSPLHF.